The 5 T cell receptor beta chains in this list originate from one sample, sequenced in a study of T cell repertoires in cytomegalovirus infection. For these receptors, no antigen is known. TCRdb reprocessed the reads with MiXCR, giving one entry per CDR3 protein. The repertoire holds approximately 500,000 distinct CDR3 sequences, with 33% as singletons. The sequencing used cultured PBMCs, collected from culture after CMV antigen stimulation. The receptors were sampled from a human donor in good health (CMV status not recorded). Some clones in this sample may be carry-over from other donors' samples.

This clonotype showed up just a few times. The rearrangement uses TRBV6-1 and TRBJ2-3; the D is unclear. Looked up from germline, CDR1 is MNHNS and CDR2 is SASEGT. This CDR3 comprises 14 residues. V lost 3 bases to trimming and J lost 8 bases, with 15 bases between them. For the CDR3, the DNA is TGTGCCAGCAGTGAGCTAGGTAGTGGCGGTACGCAGTATTTT. Translating it yields CASSELGSGGTQYF.

The rearrangement uses TRBV4-1 and TRBJ1-6, with TRBD1 matching over 7 bases. The germline V gene has CDR1 MGHRA and CDR2 YSYEKL. The CDR3 sequence is 15 residues long. The V and J ends lost 1 base and 8 bases, in that order; junction bases with no gene match: 5. DNA for the CDR3: TGCGCCAGCAGCCAAGGCCGCAGGGGGGATTCACCCCTCCACTTT. It is translated as CASSQGRRGDSPLHF.

This clonotype has a count of ten or more. The V call is TRBV6-5, the J call TRBJ2-5; D is possibly TRBD1 or TRBD2 (5 bases each). The germline V and J ends were trimmed by 0 bases and 5 bases, with 13 bases remaining between them. The CDR3 runs 15 residues. Germline assignment: CDR1 MNHEY and CDR2 SVGAGI. The CDR3 loop reads CASSYSVAGTETQYF. For the CDR3, the DNA is TGTGCCAGCAGTTACTCAGTAGCCGGGACGGAGACCCAGTACTTC.

This clonotype was seen only a few times. The V and J genes are TRBV6-5 and TRBJ2-4; possible D gene TRBD2, 6 bases. Per germline, CDR1 MNHEY and CDR2 SVGAGI. Trimming removed 4 bases at V and 0 bases at J, with 10 bases between. CDR3 length: 15 amino acids. The DNA for the CDR3 is TGTGCCAGCAGTTCTAGCGCGCTAGCCAAAAACATTCAGTACTTC. It encodes CASSSSALAKNIQYF.

V and J are TRBV7-6 and TRBJ2-1; 15 bases are shared with TRBD2. The CDR3 has 16 residues. J was trimmed by 10 bases and V by 3 bases; bases with no gene match: 7. CDR1 and CDR2 (germline): SGHVS, FNYEAQ. CDR3 amino acids: CASSFRTGLAGGEQFF. DNA for the CDR3: TGTGCCAGCAGCTTTCGGACGGGACTAGCGGGAGGCGAGCAGTTCTTC.